Reported below is one T cell receptor beta chain. This specimen comes from a study of T cell changes during pregnancy in multiple sclerosis. CDR3 size: 12 residues. Germline trimming cut 4 bases from V and 5 bases from J; bases unmatched to any gene: 2. Germline lookup yields CDR1 ENHRY and CDR2 SYGVKD. Assay: immunoSEQ multiplex PCR; the TCRdb copy retains only in-frame clones and omits some. The sample includes tens of thousands of clones, 80% to 95% of them seen just once. Sample: CD4+ T cells from peripheral blood mononuclear cells, taken in the third trimester of pregnancy. This sequence joins TRBV10-3 and TRBJ2-7; 7 bases are shared with TRBD2. This sequence originates from a female donor with multiple sclerosis, enrolled in a pregnancy study. CDR3 DNA sequence: TGTGCCATCAGTGGGGAGGGAGACGAGCAGTACTTC. Its protein product is CAISGEGDEQYF.